This TCR beta chain derives from a study of metastatic and nonmetastatic thyroid tumors. Germline V gene data show CDR1 as SGHTA and CDR2 as FQGNSA. Trimming pared 4 bases from V and 4 bases from J, leaving 9 bases between. The CDR3 loop spans 13 amino acids. This clone was recorded many times. What it recognizes is unknown. Until they underwent thyroid surgery, no patient had received any treatment. TCRdb reassembled clones from the PCR reads with MiXCR. The sample includes 20,000 to 30,000 clones, approximately 24% of them seen just once. General study findings and limits: Significantly higher TCR beta diversity was reportedly seen in malignant thyroid tumors than benign nodules, in blood and tumor.

The sequence was collected from a female donor with papillary thyroid cancer or a benign thyroid nodule (not recorded which). Some clones in this sample may be carry-over from other donors' samples. The chain joins TRBV7-2 to TRBJ2-3; D may be TRBD1 (6 bases). Sequenced sample: blood. The CDR3: CASSYGGPDTQYF. The CDR3 DNA reads as TGTGCCAGCAGCTATGGGGGCCCAGATACGCAGTATTTT.